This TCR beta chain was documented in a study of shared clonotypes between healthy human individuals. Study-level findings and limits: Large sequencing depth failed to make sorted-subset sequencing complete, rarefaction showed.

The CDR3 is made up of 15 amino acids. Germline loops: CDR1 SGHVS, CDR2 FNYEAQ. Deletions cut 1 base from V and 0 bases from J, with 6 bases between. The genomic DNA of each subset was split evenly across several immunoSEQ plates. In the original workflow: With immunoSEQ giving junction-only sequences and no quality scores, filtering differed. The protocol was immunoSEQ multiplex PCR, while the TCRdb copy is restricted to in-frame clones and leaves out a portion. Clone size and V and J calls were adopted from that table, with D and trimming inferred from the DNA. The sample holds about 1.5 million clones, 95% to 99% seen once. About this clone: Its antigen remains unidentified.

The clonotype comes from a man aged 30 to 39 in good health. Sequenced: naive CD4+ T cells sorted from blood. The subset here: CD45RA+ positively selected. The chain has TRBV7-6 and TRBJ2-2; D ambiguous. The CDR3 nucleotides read TGTGCCAGCAGCTTAGGTAGTTCGAACACCGGGGAGCTGTTTTTT. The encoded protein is CASSLGSSNTGELFF.